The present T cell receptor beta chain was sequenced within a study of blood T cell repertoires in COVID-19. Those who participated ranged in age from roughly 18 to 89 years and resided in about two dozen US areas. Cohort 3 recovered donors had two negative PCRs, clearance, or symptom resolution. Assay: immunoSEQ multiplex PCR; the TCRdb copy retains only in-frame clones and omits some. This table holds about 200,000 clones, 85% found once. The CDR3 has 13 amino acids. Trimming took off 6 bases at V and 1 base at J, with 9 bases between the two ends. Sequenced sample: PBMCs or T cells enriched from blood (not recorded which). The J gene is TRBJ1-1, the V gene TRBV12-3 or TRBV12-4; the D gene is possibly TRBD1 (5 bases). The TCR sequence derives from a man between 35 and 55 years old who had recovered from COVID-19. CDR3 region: CASRSDRNTEAFF. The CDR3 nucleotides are TGTGCCAGCAGATCCGACAGGAACACTGAAGCTTTCTTT.